These T cell receptor beta chains were read from a single sample in a study of regulatory T cells in long-lasting Graves disease. TCRdb processed the multiplex PCR reads anew with MiXCR; each CDR3 protein has one entry. The sample records around 250,000 distinct CDR3 sequences, about 18% being singletons. These data also formed part of another study, on T cells in Graves' hyperthyroidism and ophthalmopathy.

The sample was peripheral blood mononuclear cells (PBMCs), taken at new diagnosis, from a patient treated with antithyroid drugs. The receptors here all came from a woman aged 25 to 45 with Graves disease. Each CDR3 is given with its conserved first and last residue. D genes are given only for firm matches. The size field is filled for only some rows; it gives once, few, many or a size class.

j_gene	v_gene	abundance	d_gene	CDR3aa	CDR3nt
TRBJ1-2	TRBV29-1	NA	TRBD1	CSTGTGFYGYTF	TGCAGCACCGGGACAGGGTTCTATGGCTACACCTTC
TRBJ2-3	TRBV29-1	many	TRBD2	CSVGWGGRADTQYF	TGCAGCGTCGGTTGGGGGGGGAGGGCAGATACGCAGTATTTT
TRBJ1-3	TRBV7-2	many	NA	CASSLEGTGNTIYF	TGTGCCAGCAGCTTAGAAGGGACTGGAAACACCATATATTTT
TRBJ2-1	TRBV4-1	NA	TRBD1	CASSPGQGSSYEQFF	TGTGCCAGCAGCCCGGGACAGGGGAGCTCCTACGAGCAGTTCTTC
TRBJ1-2	TRBV6-5	many	NA	CASSYLRDGYTF	TGTGCCAGCAGTTACTTACGGGATGGCTACACCTTC
TRBJ1-2	TRBV7-9	many	TRBD1	CASSLGQGSNGYTF	TGTGCCAGCAGCCTCGGACAGGGGAGCAATGGCTACACCTTC
TRBJ2-2	TRBV9	NA	NA	CASAKGTGELFF	TGTGCCAGCGCTAAGGGCACCGGGGAGCTGTTTTTT
TRBJ2-5	TRBV2	many	TRBD1	CASSEGQGAEETQYF	TGTGCCAGCAGTGAAGGACAGGGGGCAGAAGAGACCCAGTACTTC
TRBJ2-7	TRBV5-8	many	NA	CASYHSYEQYF	TGTGCCAGCTACCATTCCTACGAGCAGTACTTC
TRBJ2-3	TRBV5-1	NA	TRBD2	CASSSGLAEDTDTQYF	TGTGCCAGCAGCTCCGGACTAGCGGAAGACACAGATACGCAGTATTTT
TRBJ2-2	TRBV9	NA	TRBD2	CASSVGQRGVHTGELFF	TGTGCCAGCAGCGTAGGTCAGCGGGGGGTCCACACCGGGGAGCTGTTTTTT
TRBJ2-1	TRBV4-1	few	NA	CASSRLRGLMSSYNEQFF	TGCGCCAGCAGCCGACTGAGAGGGCTCATGAGCTCCTACAATGAGCAGTTCTTC
TRBJ2-5	TRBV7-7	few	NA	CASSLGSGETQYF	TGTGCTAGCAGCTTAGGAAGCGGAGAGACCCAGTACTTC
TRBJ2-5	TRBV20-1	many	NA	CSAREAAGEGETQYF	TGCAGTGCTAGAGAAGCGGCAGGGGAGGGAGAGACCCAGTACTTC
TRBJ2-4	TRBV2	many	TRBD2	CASVSQGLAGSNIQYF	TGTGCCAGCGTCTCCCAGGGACTAGCGGGGTCAAACATTCAGTACTTC
TRBJ1-6	TRBV9	many	NA	CASSVAGWSGNSPLHF	TGTGCCAGCAGCGTAGCTGGATGGTCAGGCAACTCACCCCTCCACTTT
TRBJ1-1	TRBV4-1	NA	TRBD1	CASRSHRGRTNTEAFF	TGCGCCAGCAGGTCTCACAGGGGGCGGACGAACACTGAAGCTTTCTTT
TRBJ1-3	TRBV7-2	many	NA	CASSLAGSGNTIYF	TGTGCCAGCAGCTTAGCCGGCTCTGGAAACACCATATATTTT
TRBJ2-3	TRBV29-1	NA	TRBD2	CSVDRQAGGVTDTQYF	TGCAGCGTTGACAGACAAGCGGGGGGGGTCACAGATACGCAGTATTTT
TRBJ2-7	TRBV6-1	many	NA	CASSGGQESHEQYF	TGTGCCAGCAGTGGAGGACAAGAGAGCCACGAGCAGTACTTC
TRBJ1-2	TRBV6-1	many	TRBD1	CASSVGGVGQRYGYTF	TGTGCCAGCAGTGTCGGGGGGGTGGGACAGAGATATGGCTACACCTTC
TRBJ2-2	TRBV10-2	NA	NA	CASKLAVNTGELFF	TGCGCCAGCAAGCTCGCAGTGAACACCGGGGAGCTGTTTTTT
TRBJ2-2	TRBV19	NA	NA	CASNREGGSNTGELFF	TGTGCCAGTAATCGGGAAGGGGGTTCTAACACCGGGGAGCTGTTTTTT
TRBJ2-7	TRBV19	NA	TRBD1	CASSGTGTYEQYF	TGTGCCAGTAGCGGGACAGGGACCTACGAGCAGTACTTC
TRBJ2-7	TRBV7-2	many	NA	CASSLASGGGRYEQYF	TGTGCCAGCAGCTTAGCGAGCGGCGGGGGCCGCTACGAGCAGTACTTC
TRBJ1-1	TRBV13	many	NA	CASSLSWGNTEAFF	TGTGCCAGCAGCTTGTCATGGGGGAACACTGAAGCTTTCTTT
TRBJ1-2	TRBV18	NA	NA	CASSPLKQDYGHTF	TGTGCCAGCTCACCACTAAAACAGGACTATGGCCACACCTTC
TRBJ2-3	TRBV9	many	TRBD1	CASSARQGNFADTQYF	TGTGCCAGCAGCGCACGACAGGGTAACTTCGCAGATACGCAGTATTTT
TRBJ1-1	TRBV12-3/TRBV12-4	many	NA	CASSLRHQNTEAFF	TGTGCCAGCAGTTTAAGGCACCAGAACACTGAAGCTTTCTTT
TRBJ2-5	TRBV6-1	many	NA	CASSEIWDTQETQYF	TGTGCCAGCAGTGAAATTTGGGACACCCAAGAGACCCAGTACTTC
TRBJ2-4	TRBV14	many	NA	CASSQDMGDIQYF	TGTGCCAGCAGCCAAGACATGGGGGACATTCAGTACTTC
TRBJ2-7	TRBV7-2	few	TRBD2	CASSQGFASGSEQYF	TGTGCCAGCAGTCAAGGCTTCGCTAGCGGGAGTGAGCAGTACTTC
TRBJ2-5	TRBV6-1	many	NA	CASGQETQYF	TGTGCCTCGGGTCAAGAGACCCAGTACTTC
TRBJ1-2	TRBV18	many	NA	CASSPFSEVYGYTF	TGTGCCAGCTCACCATTCTCGGAGGTCTATGGCTACACCTTC
TRBJ2-1	TRBV4-1	many	TRBD1	CASSHRQGLYNEQFF	TGCGCCAGCAGCCACCGACAGGGGCTATACAATGAGCAGTTCTTC
TRBJ2-3	TRBV20-1	NA	NA	CSAESTRTDTQYF	TGCAGTGCCGAGTCCACCAGGACAGATACGCAGTATTTT
TRBJ1-1	TRBV29-1	few	TRBD1	CSVGGGTGTEAFF	TGCAGCGTAGGGGGAGGGACAGGGACCGAAGCTTTCTTT
TRBJ1-5	TRBV19	many	TRBD1	CASSIRGGAGGRRANQPQHF	TGTGCCAGTAGTATACGAGGTGGGGCAGGGGGCCGCCGGGCCAATCAGCCCCAGCATTTT
TRBJ1-1	TRBV10-3	many	NA	CAISERGTDTEAFF	TGTGCCATCAGTGAACGAGGAACAGACACTGAAGCTTTCTTT
TRBJ1-4	TRBV6-1	many	NA	CASSEATATNEKLFF	TGTGCCAGCAGTGAAGCTACGGCAACTAATGAAAAACTGTTTTTT
TRBJ2-2	TRBV5-1	many	NA	CASSSGGQSGAGELFF	TGCGCCAGCAGCTCCGGGGGACAGTCCGGTGCAGGGGAGCTGTTTTTT
TRBJ1-5	TRBV18	NA	NA	CASSPNTGTVPSNQPQHF	TGTGCCAGCTCACCTAATACTGGGACCGTACCCTCGAATCAGCCCCAGCATTTT
TRBJ2-1	TRBV6-4	NA	TRBD2	CASRPSGGLYNEQFF	TGTGCCAGCAGGCCAAGCGGGGGGCTCTACAATGAGCAGTTCTTC
TRBJ2-3	TRBV20-1	many	NA	CSASEPDTQYF	TGCAGTGCTAGCGAGCCAGATACGCAGTATTTT
TRBJ2-2	TRBV5-1	NA	NA	CASSAAGTNTGELFF	TGCGCCAGCAGCGCCGCAGGTACCAACACCGGGGAGCTGTTTTTT
TRBJ1-1	TRBV4-1	many	NA	CASSQERGSTEAFF	TGCGCCAGCAGCCAAGAGCGGGGGAGCACTGAAGCTTTCTTT
TRBJ2-1	TRBV20-1	many	TRBD1	CSALQGASSYNEQFF	TGCAGTGCCCTCCAGGGGGCGAGCTCCTACAATGAGCAGTTCTTC
TRBJ2-7	TRBV7-2	many	NA	CASSLVEPDEQYF	TGTGCCAGCAGCCTTGTAGAGCCGGACGAGCAGTACTTC
TRBJ1-3	TRBV28	many	NA	CASSRFSGIGNTIYF	TGTGCCAGCAGTAGATTTTCAGGCATAGGAAACACCATATATTTT
TRBJ1-4	TRBV4-2	many	NA	CASSQGGHDSEKLFF	TGTGCCAGCAGCCAGGGTGGACATGATAGCGAAAAACTGTTTTTT
TRBJ1-2	TRBV2	many	NA	CASGRLGAGGYTF	TGTGCCAGCGGACGGCTGGGGGCTGGTGGCTACACCTTC